A selection of T cell receptor beta chains follows, all from one sample in a study of T-cell reconstitution after alpha-beta-depleted transplantation in children. MiXCR, applied by TCRdb to the PCR reads, yields one record per CDR3 protein. In the table there are about 420,000 distinct CDR3 sequences, 16% of which are singletons. Sequences were derived from PBMCs, mostly from graft donor cells, sampled 360 days after TCRalphabeta/CD19-depleted stem cell transplant. The receptors were gathered from a boy younger than two who had a stem cell transplant for Wiskott-Aldrich syndrome, so the T cells may come from the graft donor. CDR3s include the opening cysteine and the closing phenylalanine or tryptophan. D genes are given only for firm matches. The size field is filled for only some rows; it gives once, few, many or a size class.

D: .; V: TRBV3-1; J: TRBJ2-1; size: few; CDR3: CASSQGLREGRRNEQFF; DNA: TGTGCCAGCAGCCAAGGTTTGCGGGAAGGGCGTAGGAATGAGCAGTTCTTC
D: .; V: TRBV15; J: TRBJ2-7; size: .; CDR3: CATSLTGTEQYF; DNA: TGTGCCACCAGCCTCACAGGGACCGAGCAGTACTTC
D: .; V: TRBV10-3; J: TRBJ2-7; size: many; CDR3: CAISEWRGPYEQYF; DNA: TGTGCCATCAGTGAGTGGAGGGGCCCTTACGAGCAGTACTTC
D: TRBD2; V: TRBV27; J: TRBJ2-7; size: few; CDR3: CASSTYIPWTSGSIDEQYF; DNA: TGTGCCAGCAGTACTTATATCCCCTGGACTAGCGGGAGTATAGACGAGCAGTACTTC
D: .; V: TRBV12-3/TRBV12-4; J: TRBJ2-1; size: few; CDR3: CASSPLAGTNEQFF; DNA: TGTGCCAGCAGTCCCTTGGCGGGAACCAATGAGCAGTTCTTC
D: .; V: TRBV5-1; J: TRBJ2-7; size: few; CDR3: CASSFPRDPYEQYF; DNA: TGCGCCAGCAGCTTTCCCAGGGACCCCTACGAGCAGTACTTC
D: TRBD2; V: TRBV6-1; J: TRBJ2-3; size: .; CDR3: CASSRSSGRLPGTDTQYF; DNA: TGTGCCAGCAGCAGGTCTAGCGGGAGGTTACCGGGCACAGATACGCAGTATTTT
D: .; V: TRBV12-3/TRBV12-4; J: TRBJ2-1; size: .; CDR3: CASRPFHPYNEQFF; DNA: TGTGCCAGCAGACCATTCCATCCCTACAATGAGCAGTTCTTC
D: TRBD2; V: TRBV5-1; J: TRBJ2-1; size: .; CDR3: CASSLALGLVVHNEQFF; DNA: TGCGCCAGCAGTTTGGCCTTGGGACTAGTGGTACACAATGAGCAGTTCTTC
D: .; V: TRBV7-2; J: TRBJ1-1; size: few; CDR3: CASSLAGRMNTEAFF; DNA: TGTGCCAGCAGCTTAGCGGGCAGAATGAACACTGAAGCTTTCTTT
D: .; V: TRBV12-3/TRBV12-4; J: TRBJ2-3; size: .; CDR3: CASTNQGPLSTDTQYF; DNA: TGTGCCAGCACCAACCAGGGACCCCTTAGCACAGATACGCAGTATTTT
D: TRBD2; V: TRBV10-2; J: TRBJ2-3; size: .; CDR3: CASRPGLAPYTDTQYF; DNA: TGCGCCAGCAGACCCGGACTAGCGCCTTACACAGATACGCAGTATTTT
D: .; V: TRBV12-3/TRBV12-4; J: TRBJ2-4; size: few; CDR3: CASSPIQGGKNIQYF; DNA: TGTGCCAGCAGTCCGATTCAGGGAGGCAAAAACATTCAGTACTTC
D: .; V: TRBV12-3/TRBV12-4; J: TRBJ2-3; size: few; CDR3: CASRPGHSTDTQYF; DNA: TGTGCCAGCAGACCGGGGCATTCCACAGATACGCAGTATTTT
D: .; V: TRBV20-1; J: TRBJ1-3; size: few; CDR3: CSASPAKGNTIYF; DNA: TGCAGTGCTAGCCCAGCCAAGGGAAACACCATATATTTT
D: TRBD1; V: TRBV29-1; J: TRBJ2-1; size: .; CDR3: CSPWDSYYNEQFF; DNA: TGCAGCCCCTGGGACAGTTATTACAATGAGCAGTTCTTC
D: .; V: TRBV2; J: TRBJ2-7; size: few; CDR3: CASSEQSDNVSYEQYF; DNA: TGTGCCAGCAGTGAACAGTCAGACAATGTATCCTACGAGCAGTACTTC
D: .; V: TRBV20-1; J: TRBJ1-2; size: few; CDR3: CSAGDMPDGYTF; DNA: TGCAGTGCGGGGGACATGCCGGATGGCTACACCTTC
D: .; V: TRBV30; J: TRBJ2-1; size: few; CDR3: CAWSVPGYEQFF; DNA: TGTGCCTGGAGTGTACCAGGCTATGAGCAGTTCTTC
D: .; V: TRBV5-1; J: TRBJ2-7; size: few; CDR3: CASSHSWGRNSYEQYF; DNA: TGCGCCAGCAGCCATTCATGGGGACGGAACTCCTACGAGCAGTACTTC
D: .; V: TRBV29-1; J: TRBJ2-3; size: few; CDR3: CSVDPSTDTQYF; DNA: TGCAGCGTAGACCCTAGCACAGATACGCAGTATTTT
D: .; V: TRBV20-1; J: TRBJ2-6; size: .; CDR3: CSARDGGRSSGANVLTF; DNA: TGCAGTGCTAGAGATGGGGGACGGAGCTCTGGGGCCAACGTCCTGACTTTC
D: .; V: TRBV2; J: TRBJ2-5; size: few; CDR3: CASGGEETQYF; DNA: TGTGCCAGCGGCGGGGAAGAGACCCAGTACTTC
D: .; V: TRBV5-1; J: TRBJ2-5; size: .; CDR3: CASSHGTAQETQYF; DNA: TGCGCCAGCAGCCATGGGACTGCCCAAGAGACCCAGTACTTC
D: .; V: TRBV6-5; J: TRBJ1-4; size: few; CDR3: CASSYSRQTTNEKLFF; DNA: TGTGCCAGCAGTTACTCAAGACAGACAACTAATGAAAAACTGTTTTTT
D: TRBD2; V: TRBV12-3/TRBV12-4; J: TRBJ2-1; size: many; CDR3: CASSLRSGSNEQFF; DNA: TGTGCCAGCAGTTTGAGAAGCGGGAGTAATGAGCAGTTCTTC
D: .; V: TRBV20-1; J: TRBJ2-1; size: few; CDR3: CSANVPRGSYNEQFF; DNA: TGCAGTGCTAACGTTCCACGGGGGTCCTACAATGAGCAGTTCTTC
D: .; V: TRBV20-1; J: TRBJ1-2; size: .; CDR3: CSASPAVDYGYTF; DNA: TGCAGTGCTAGTCCTGCCGTGGACTATGGCTACACCTTC
D: .; V: TRBV10-1; J: TRBJ2-7; size: .; CDR3: CASSEHREWNEQYF; DNA: TGCGCCAGCAGTGAGCACAGGGAATGGAACGAGCAGTACTTC
D: .; V: TRBV2; J: TRBJ1-2; size: few; CDR3: CASKNPANYGYTF; DNA: TGTGCCAGCAAAAACCCTGCTAACTATGGCTACACCTTC
D: TRBD1; V: TRBV7-9; J: TRBJ2-1; size: .; CDR3: CASSLGGQGEKWEQFF; DNA: TGTGCCAGCAGCTTAGGGGGACAGGGGGAGAAATGGGAGCAGTTCTTC
D: .; V: TRBV6-5; J: TRBJ2-1; size: .; CDR3: CASSYPFSLSRSYNEQFF; DNA: TGTGCCAGCAGTTACCCATTCAGCCTGTCGAGATCCTACAATGAGCAGTTCTTC
D: TRBD1; V: TRBV2; J: TRBJ2-2; size: few; CDR3: CASSRDRAVGELFF; DNA: TGTGCCAGCAGCCGTGACAGGGCTGTCGGGGAGCTGTTTTTT
D: TRBD1; V: TRBV7-9; J: TRBJ2-3; size: few; CDR3: CASSKTGTLTDTQYF; DNA: TGTGCCAGCAGCAAGACAGGGACACTCACAGATACGCAGTATTTT
D: .; V: TRBV20-1; J: TRBJ1-1; size: .; CDR3: CSAREGSRGYTEAFF; DNA: TGCAGTGCTAGGGAGGGATCCAGAGGGTACACTGAAGCTTTCTTT